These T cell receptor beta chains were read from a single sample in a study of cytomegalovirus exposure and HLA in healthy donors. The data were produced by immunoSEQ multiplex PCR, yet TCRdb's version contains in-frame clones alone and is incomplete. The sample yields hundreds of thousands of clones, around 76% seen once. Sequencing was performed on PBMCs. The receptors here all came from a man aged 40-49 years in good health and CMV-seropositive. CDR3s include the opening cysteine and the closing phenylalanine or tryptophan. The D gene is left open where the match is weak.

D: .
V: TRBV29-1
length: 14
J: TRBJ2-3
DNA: TGCAGCGTTGAAAGAGAGATCGAGGCAGATACGCAGTATTTT
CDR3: CSVEREIEADTQYF

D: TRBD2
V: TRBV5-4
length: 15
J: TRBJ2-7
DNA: TGTGCCAGCAGCTTGAGCGCGGGAGTTTTCTACGAGCAGTACTTC
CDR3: CASSLSAGVFYEQYF

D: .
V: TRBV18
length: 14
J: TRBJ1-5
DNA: TGTGCCAGCTCACCGGCTCTTCTCGATCAGCCCCAGCATTTT
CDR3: CASSPALLDQPQHF

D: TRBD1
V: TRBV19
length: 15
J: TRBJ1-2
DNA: TGTGCCAGTAGTAGCCGGGACAGGGGGCTCTATGGCTACACCTTC
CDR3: CASSSRDRGLYGYTF

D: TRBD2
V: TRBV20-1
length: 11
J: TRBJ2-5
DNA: TGCAGTGCCTTAGCGGGAGAGACCCAGTACTTC
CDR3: CSALAGETQYF

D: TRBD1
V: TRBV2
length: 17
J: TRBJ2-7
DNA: TGTGCCAGCAGCCTCCTGAACAGTGGGACAGGGCCCTACGAGCAGTACTTC
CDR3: CASSLLNSGTGPYEQYF

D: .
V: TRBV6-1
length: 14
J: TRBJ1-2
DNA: TGTGCCAGCAGTGAATATCCCGGGAATTATGGCTACACCTTC
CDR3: CASSEYPGNYGYTF

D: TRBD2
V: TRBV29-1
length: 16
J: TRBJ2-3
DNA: TGCAGCGTTGGGGGACTAGCGGAAACTAGCACAGATACGCAGTATTTT
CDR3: CSVGGLAETSTDTQYF

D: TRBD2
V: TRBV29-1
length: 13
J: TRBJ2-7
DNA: TGCAGCGCCGGACTAGCGGACTCCTACGAGCAGTACTTC
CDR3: CSAGLADSYEQYF

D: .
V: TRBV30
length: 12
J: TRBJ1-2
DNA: TGTGCCTGTACCGGGGGGCACTATGGCTACACCTTC
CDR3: CACTGGHYGYTF

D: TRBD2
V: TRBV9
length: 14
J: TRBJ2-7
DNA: TGTGCCAGCAGCGCTAGCGGGACTTCCTACGAGCAGTACTTC
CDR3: CASSASGTSYEQYF

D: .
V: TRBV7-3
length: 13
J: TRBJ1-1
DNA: TGTGCCAGCAGCTTGGCCGAGGGAACTGAAGCTTTCTTT
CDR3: CASSLAEGTEAFF

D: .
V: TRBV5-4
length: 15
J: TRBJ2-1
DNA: TGTGCCAGCAGCTTGCCGGGACTTACACTTAATGAGCAGTTCTTC
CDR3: CASSLPGLTLNEQFF

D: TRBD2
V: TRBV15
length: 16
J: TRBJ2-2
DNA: TGTGCCACCAGCAGAGGGTCTAGCGGGAGAGGCGGGGAGCTGTTTTTT
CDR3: CATSRGSSGRGGELFF

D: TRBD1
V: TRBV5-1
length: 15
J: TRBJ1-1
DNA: TGCGCCAGCAGCTGGACAGGGGTTGGGAACACTGAAGCTTTCTTT
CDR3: CASSWTGVGNTEAFF

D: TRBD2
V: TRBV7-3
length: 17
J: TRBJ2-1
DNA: TGTGCCAGCAGCTTAGGGGCTAGCGGGGCCGGGTTAAATGAGCAGTTCTTC
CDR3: CASSLGASGAGLNEQFF

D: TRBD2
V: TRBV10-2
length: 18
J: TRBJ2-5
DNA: TGCGCCAGCAGTGAGCCCGGACTAGCGGGAGGGGCGGGCGAGACCCAGTACTTC
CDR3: CASSEPGLAGGAGETQYF

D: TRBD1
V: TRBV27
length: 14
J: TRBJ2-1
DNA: TGTGCCAGCAGTTTACAGGGGGCCTACAATGAGCAGTTCTTC
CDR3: CASSLQGAYNEQFF

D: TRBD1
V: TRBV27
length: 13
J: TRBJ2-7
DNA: TGTGCCAGCAGCGGGACAGGGGGCCTCGAGCAGTACTTC
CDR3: CASSGTGGLEQYF

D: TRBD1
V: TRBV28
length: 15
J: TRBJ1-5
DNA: TGTGCCAGCAGTTGGACAGGGATAGGCAATCAGCCCCAGCATTTT
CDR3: CASSWTGIGNQPQHF

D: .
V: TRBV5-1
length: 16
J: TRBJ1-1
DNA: TGCGCCAGCAGTTACGCTCCCTTGAACAAGAACACTGAAGCTTTCTTT
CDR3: CASSYAPLNKNTEAFF

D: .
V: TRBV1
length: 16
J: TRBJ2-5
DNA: TGCACCAGCAGCCAAGTACTAGTTCTCCCCCAAGAGACCCAGTACTTC
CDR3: CTSSQVLVLPQETQYF

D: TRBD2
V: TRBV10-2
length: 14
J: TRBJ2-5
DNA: TGCGCCAGCAGTGAGGTGAGCGGGAGCCAGACCCAGTACTTC
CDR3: CASSEVSGSQTQYF

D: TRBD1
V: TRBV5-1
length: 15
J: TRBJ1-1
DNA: TGCGCCAGCAGCGCCAGGGGGCGCGGGGACACTGAAGCTTTCTTT
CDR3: CASSARGRGDTEAFF